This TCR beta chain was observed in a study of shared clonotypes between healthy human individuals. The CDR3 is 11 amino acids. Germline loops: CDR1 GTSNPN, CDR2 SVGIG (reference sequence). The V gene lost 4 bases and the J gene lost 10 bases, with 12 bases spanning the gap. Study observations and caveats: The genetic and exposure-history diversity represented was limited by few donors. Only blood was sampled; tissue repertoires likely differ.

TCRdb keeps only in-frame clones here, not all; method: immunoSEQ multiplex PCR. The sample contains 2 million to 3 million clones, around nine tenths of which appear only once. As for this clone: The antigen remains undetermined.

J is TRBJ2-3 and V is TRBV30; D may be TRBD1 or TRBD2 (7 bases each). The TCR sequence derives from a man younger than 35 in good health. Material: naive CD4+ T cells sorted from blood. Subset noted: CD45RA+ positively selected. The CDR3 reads CAWTGGAAQYF. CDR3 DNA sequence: TGTGCCTGGACAGGGGGGGCAGCGCAGTATTTT.